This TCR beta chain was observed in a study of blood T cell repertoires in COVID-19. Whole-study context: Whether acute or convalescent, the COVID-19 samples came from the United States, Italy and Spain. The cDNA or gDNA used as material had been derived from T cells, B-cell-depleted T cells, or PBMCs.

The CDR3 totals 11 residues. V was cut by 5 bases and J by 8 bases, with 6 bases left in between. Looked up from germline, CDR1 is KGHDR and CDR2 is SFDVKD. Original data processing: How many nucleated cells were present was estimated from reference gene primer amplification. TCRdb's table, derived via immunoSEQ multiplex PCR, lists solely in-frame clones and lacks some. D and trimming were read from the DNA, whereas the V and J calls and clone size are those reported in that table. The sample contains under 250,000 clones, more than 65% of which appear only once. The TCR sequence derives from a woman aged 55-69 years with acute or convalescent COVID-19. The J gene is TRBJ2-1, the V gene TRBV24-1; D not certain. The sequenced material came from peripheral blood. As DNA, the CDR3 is TGTGCCACCAGTGTCACGGATGAGCAGTTCTTC. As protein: CATSVTDEQFF.